A single sample gave rise to the 13 T cell receptor beta chains below, sequenced in a study of blood T cell repertoires in COVID-19. Generated by immunoSEQ multiplex PCR, the TCRdb table keeps only in-frame clones and is missing some. The table shows 90,000 to 100,000 clones, with 65% to 85% occurring only once. Sequenced input: peripheral blood. The source is a man in his 60s with acute or convalescent COVID-19.

V and J are TRBV11-2 and TRBJ2-7; D is possibly TRBD2 (5 bases). Germline CDR1 reads SGHAT; CDR2 reads FQNNGV. Trimming stripped 4 bases from V and 3 bases from J, with 13 bases between. The CDR3 covers 14 residues. The chain's CDR3 is CASSSGLPNYEQYF. In nucleotides, the CDR3 is TGTGCCAGCAGCTCCGGACTCCCTAACTACGAGCAGTACTTC.

This CDR3 is CATSDIFISYNEQFF. CDR3 DNA sequence: TGTGCCACCAGTGATATATTTATCTCCTACAATGAGCAGTTCTTC. The gene calls are TRBV24-1 and TRBJ2-1; D remains ambiguous. Germline V gene lookup returns CDR1 KGHDR and CDR2 SFDVKD. V lost 3 bases and J 0 bases, leaving 8 bases between the germline ends. The CDR3 has 15 residues.

CDR3 DNA: TGTGCCAGCACAAACCGGGACAGTGCCTACGAGCAGTACTTC. This gives the protein CASTNRDSAYEQYF. The rearrangement uses TRBV28 and TRBJ2-7, with 7 bases aligning to TRBD1. J gave up 2 bases and V 7 bases, and 8 bases lay outside the gene matches. CDR3 length: 14 residues. Germline V gene sequence: CDR1 MDHEN, CDR2 SYDVKM.

In this sample, this clone turned up a few times. This chain links TRBV24-1 with TRBJ2-2; perhaps TRBD1 as D (6 bases). The CDR3 has 15 amino acids. Trimming stripped 4 bases from V and 7 bases from J, with 15 bases between. Germline values: CDR1 KGHDR, CDR2 SFDVKD. The CDR3 DNA reads TGTGCCACCAGTGACCGGAATCAGGGGTTCGGGGAGCTGTTTTTT. As protein: CATSDRNQGFGELFF.

This CDR3 reads CATSGAQELFF. CDR3 nucleotide sequence: TGTGCCACCAGTGGAGCTCAGGAGCTGTTTTTT. The chain joins TRBV15 to TRBJ2-2; no clear D gene. From germline, CDR1 is LNHNV and CDR2 YYDKDF (reference sequence). The CDR3 is 11 amino acids. With 6 bases removed from V and 10 bases from J, the gap between germline ends came to 9 bases.

The chain is built from TRBV10-1 and TRBJ2-7, with TRBD2 matching 13 bases. This CDR3 has 18 amino acids. V trimming: 5 bases; J trimming: 2 bases; junction bases outside the gene matches: 12. Germline CDR1 WNHNN, CDR2 SYGVQD (reference sequence). CDR3 protein: CASSPGTSGDGPTYEQYF. The CDR3 DNA sequence: TGCGCCAGCAGTCCCGGGACTAGCGGGGACGGTCCCACCTACGAGCAGTACTTC.

This chain links TRBV6-5 with TRBJ2-5; D gene ambiguous. Germline V gives CDR1 MNHEY, CDR2 SVGAGI. V lost 2 bases and J lost 6, with 10 bases in between. This CDR3 is built from 13 residues. The CDR3 region is CASSYTPAQTQYF. The CDR3 region has the DNA TGTGCCAGCAGTTACACCCCCGCGCAGACCCAGTACTTC.

This rearrangement joins TRBV9 to TRBJ2-3; TRBD2 aligns across 11 bases. The length of the CDR3 is 15 residues. Germline values: CDR1 SGDLS, CDR2 YYNGEE. Unmatched junction bases numbered 5, after V lost 6 bases and J lost 2 bases. CDR3 in amino acids: CASTQGLADTDTQYF. CDR3 nucleotide sequence: TGTGCCAGCACCCAGGGACTAGCGGACACAGATACGCAGTATTTT.

This rearrangement joins TRBV27 to TRBJ2-5; D ambiguous. CDR1 and CDR2 from the germline V gene are MNHEY and SMNVEV (reference sequence). The V end lost 3 bases, the J end lost 4 bases, and 12 bases lay between the germline ends. There are 14 residues in the CDR3. CDR3 DNA sequence: TGTGCCAGCAGTTTGGCTGGGCTTCTAGAGACCCAGTACTTC. Translated, it gives CASSLAGLLETQYF.

The V and J genes are TRBV6-2 or TRBV6-3 and TRBJ1-5; D is ambiguous. Deletions cut 2 bases from V and 0 bases from J, with 11 bases between. Per the germline V gene, CDR1 is MNHEY and CDR2 is SVGEGT. The CDR3 runs to 16 residues. CDR3 DNA sequence: TGTGCCAGCAGTTACCTGGGCCTTTATAGCAATCAGCCCCAGCATTTT. Residues: CASSYLGLYSNQPQHF.

The gene calls are TRBV3-1 (or the pseudogene TRBV3-2) and TRBJ1-4; 7 nucleotides match TRBD1. The CDR3 runs 15 residues. Trimming cost V 3 bases and J 2 bases; bases outside gene matches: 3. From germline, CDR1 is LGHDT and CDR2 YNNKEL (reference sequence). The CDR3 DNA sequence: TGTGCCAGCAGCCACACAGGGGCGACTAATGAAAAACTGTTTTTT. It specifies CASSHTGATNEKLFF.

The rearrangement links TRBV9 to TRBJ2-7; 11 bases align to TRBD1. This CDR3 region has 16 residues. The junction had 6 bases not matched to a gene; V was cut back by 0 bases and J by 4 bases. From germline, CDR1 is SGDLS and CDR2 YYNGEE. DNA for the CDR3: TGTGCCAGCAGCGTAGGTCTAGGACAGGGGGCTTACGAGCAGTACTTC. This gives the protein CASSVGLGQGAYEQYF. Drawing the rest from reference TRBV9 and TRBJ2-7, the complete variable domain is DSGVTQTPKHLITATGQRVTLRCSPRSGDLSVYWYQQSLDQGLQFLIQYYNGEERAKGNILERFSAQQFPDLHSELNLSSLELGDSALYFCASSVGLGQGAYEQYFGPGTRLTVT.

This chain connects TRBV9 to TRBJ2-1; 9 positions match TRBD2. After removal of 4 bases from V and 8 bases from J, the junction contained 10 bases not matched to a gene. From germline, CDR1 is SGDLS and CDR2 YYNGEE. This CDR3 is 15 amino acids long. This CDR3 reads CASSPQRGAFYEQFF. The CDR3 nucleotides are TGTGCCAGCAGCCCCCAGCGGGGGGCTTTCTATGAGCAGTTCTTC.